This T cell receptor (beta chain) originates from a study of cytomegalovirus exposure and HLA in healthy donors. About this clone itself: The antigen remains undetermined.

Use of 60 Vbeta and 13 Jbeta primers characterized the PCR. Assay: immunoSEQ multiplex PCR; the TCRdb copy retains only in-frame clones and omits some. The table lists 63,000 or so clones, about four fifths of them singletons. Notes on the study in general: With DRB1 most and HLA-C fewest, TCR association rates differed between HLA loci in a later analysis.

Germline CDR1 and CDR2: LGHNA and YSLEER. V was clipped by 4 bases and J by 0 bases; unmatched bases: 5. The CDR3 is 16 amino acids. The TCR comes from a woman aged 25 to 39 in good health and CMV-seronegative. V is TRBV4-3 and J is TRBJ1-5; 8 nucleotides agree with TRBD1. The sample consisted of PBMCs. Written as DNA, the CDR3 is TGCGCCAGCAGCCCGGACAGGGAGAGTAGCAATCAGCCCCAGCATTTT. This gives the protein CASSPDRESSNQPQHF.